This T cell receptor beta chain was captured by sequencing in a study of blood T cell repertoires in COVID-19. About the research overall: From the United States, Italy and Spain came samples of acute and convalescent COVID-19. Sources were T cells, B-cell-depleted T cells, or PBMCs; the material itself was cDNA or gDNA.

Germline V gene data show CDR1 as MNHEY and CDR2 as SVGAGI. CDR3 length: 14 residues. The germline V and J ends were trimmed by 6 bases and 1 base, with 12 bases remaining between them. The authors' processing: Cell counts per sample came from amplifying reference gene primers. Measured with immunoSEQ multiplex PCR; TCRdb has only the in-frame clones, and not every one. The DNA was the basis for D and trimming; V, J and clone size are from that table. The profile covers some 160,000 clones, with under 85% appearing a single time and roughly 8.6% taken by the ten largest. The sample taken for sequencing was peripheral blood. This receptor was identified in a man aged 50 to 60 with active or convalescent COVID-19. The V gene is TRBV6-5, the J gene TRBJ1-1; D ambiguous. The CDR3 sequence is CASSLFNRNTEAFF. Written as DNA, the CDR3 is TGTGCCAGCAGCCTCTTCAACAGGAACACTGAAGCTTTCTTT.